One sample yielded the 20 T cell receptor beta chains listed below, sequenced in a study of blood T cells in healthy people across ages. The use of a sample-barcoded 5' primer and a J-beta primer mix characterized a second PCR of about 7 to 12 cycles. TCRdb re-analysed the 5' RACE reads in MiXCR, keeping a single row per CDR3 protein. The sample has roughly 1.7 million distinct CDR3 sequences; about 31% are singletons. Sequenced input: blood. The origin of the receptors is a woman in her twenties or thirties in good health.

This clonotype has only one observation. This may be a read error, as it is one base from a much larger clone. The chain couples TRBV29-1 to TRBJ2-3, with 10 bases fitting TRBD2. This CDR3 has 14 residues. V shed 5 bases, J shed 8 bases, and the junction held 10 bases outside the gene matches. Germline V gene data show CDR1 as SQVTM and CDR2 as ANQGSEA. The CDR3 sequence is CSVLGAGGPGTQYF. The CDR3 DNA reads as TGCAGCGTTCTCGGAGCGGGAGGGCCAGGTACGCAGTATTTT.

The chain is built from TRBV10-3 and TRBJ2-5, with no clear D. The J call is in doubt because the DNA end fits TRBJ2-7 better. Germline CDR1 reads ENHRY; CDR2 reads SYGVKD. This CDR3 is built from 12 residues. The CDR3 DNA is TGTGCCCCGCGGACGGTCGTCTTCGAGCAGTACTTC. Its translation is CAPRTVVFEQYF.

V and J are TRBV11-2 and TRBJ2-3; TRBD1 matches 9 bases. V gave up 4 bases and J gave up 2 bases; unmatched junction bases: 10. The germline V gene encodes CDR1 SGHAT and CDR2 FQNNGV. CDR3 size: 17 residues. CDR3 in amino acids: CASSSQGALMITDTQYF. The CDR3 bases are TGTGCCAGCAGCTCACAGGGGGCCCTCATGATCACAGATACGCAGTATTTT.

This rearrangement joins TRBV7-6 to TRBJ2-1, with TRBD2 identical over 8 bases. The CDR3 length is 16 residues. CDR1 SGHVS and CDR2 FNYEAQ come from the germline V gene. Germline trimming cut 5 bases from V and 7 bases from J; bases unmatched to any gene: 13. CDR3 nucleotides: TGTGCCAGCAGCCCAGGGGACGGGGGGGCAGGGAATGAGCAGTTCTTC. Translation gives CASSPGDGGAGNEQFF. Full variable domain (missing parts from reference TRBV7-6 and TRBJ2-1): GAGVSQSPRYKVTKRGQDVALRCDPISGHVSLYWYRQALGQGPEFLTYFNYEAQQDKSGLPNDRFSAERPEGSISTLTIQRTEQRDSAMYRCASSPGDGGAGNEQFFGPGTRLTVL.

The chain carries TRBV20-1 and TRBJ2-7; the match to TRBD2 covers 9 bases. V gave up 4 bases and J gave up 3 bases; unmatched junction bases: 13. This CDR3 is 16 amino acids long. The V gene's germline CDR1 is DFQATT and CDR2 SNEGSKA (reference sequence). This CDR3 reads CSAKTAGGPFYYEQYF. The CDR3 bases are TGCAGTGCTAAGACTGCGGGAGGGCCATTTTACTACGAGCAGTACTTC.

This clonotype has a handful of counts. The V call is TRBV12-3 or TRBV12-4, the J call TRBJ1-5; D is possibly TRBD1 (5 bases). CDR3 length equals 18 residues. V shed 5 bases and J shed 0 bases, with 20 bases lying between them. CDR3 residues: CASSKTGRGPYSNQPQHF. CDR3 coding DNA: TGTGCCAGCAGTAAAACAGGCCGGGGTCCTTATAGCAATCAGCCCCAGCATTTT.

The V call is TRBV18, the J call TRBJ2-1; 13 bases are shared with TRBD2. V was pared by 0 bases and J by 4 bases, with 6 bases of the junction left unmatched. Germline V gives CDR1 KGHSH, CDR2 LQKENI. CDR3 length: 18 amino acids. Here the CDR3 reads CASSPPIGTSGNYNEQFF. The CDR3 DNA is TGTGCCAGCTCACCACCGATCGGGACTAGCGGGAATTACAATGAGCAGTTCTTC.

The chain employs TRBV21-1 and TRBJ2-6; the listed D gene, TRBD1, was not tested against the DNA. TRBV21-1 has pseudogene status. The length of the CDR3 is 18 residues. In DNA form, the CDR3 reads TGTGCCAGCAGCAGGCGACAGGAGTATCTCTCTGGGGCCAACGTCCTGACTTTC. This sequence encodes CASSRRQEYLSGANVLTF.

V and J are TRBV29-1 and TRBJ1-1; tentative D call: TRBD1 (5 bases). The germline V and J ends were trimmed by 1 base and 0 bases, with 21 bases remaining between them. The germline V gene encodes CDR1 SQVTM and CDR2 ANQGSEA. CDR3 length: 18 amino acids. This CDR3 is CSVEGGIKAWGMNTEAFF. The CDR3 DNA follows: TGCAGCGTTGAAGGGGGGATAAAGGCCTGGGGAATGAACACTGAAGCTTTCTTT.

This clonotype was counted once. The J gene is TRBJ2-5, the V gene TRBV6-1, with D possibly called TRBD1 or TRBD2 (5 bases each). Looked up from germline, CDR1 is MNHNS and CDR2 is SASEGT. The CDR3 loop spans 14 amino acids. V lost 7 bases, J lost 5 bases, and 17 bases lay in between. This CDR3 is CASNPAGWGETQYF. The CDR3 coding sequence is TGTGCCAGCAACCCGGCAGGCTGGGGGGAGACCCAGTACTTC.

This clonotype was seen once. Given a much more abundant clone one base away, this may be a read error. This chain connects TRBV6-1 to TRBJ1-5; the match to TRBD1 covers 7 bases. The V gene's germline CDR1 is MNHNS and CDR2 SASEGT. With 6 bases clipped from V and 0 bases from J, the junction kept 2 bases outside the gene matches. The CDR3 spans 14 residues. In DNA form, the CDR3 reads TGTGCCAGCAGGACAGGGAATAGCAATCAGCCCCAGCATTTT. This codes for CASRTGNSNQPQHF.

The rearrangement uses TRBV5-1 and TRBJ1-2; unclear D gene. With 6 bases removed from V and 5 bases from J, the gap between germline ends came to 14 bases. The CDR3 runs to 13 residues. Germline V gene lookup returns CDR1 SGHRS and CDR2 YFSETQ. CDR3 nucleotides: TGCGCCAGCAATCCCGAGGGCCTATATGGCTACACCTTC. It specifies CASNPEGLYGYTF.

Regarding this clonotype: The junction departs from germline at one end; a sequencing error may be responsible. The J gene is TRBJ2-5, the V gene TRBV20-1, with D possibly being TRBD2 (6 bases). The CDR3 totals 12 residues. CDR1 and CDR2 (germline): DFQATT, SNEGSKA (reference sequence). The CDR3 reads CSARDSGPSSPF. CDR3 DNA: TGCAGTGCTAGAGATAGCGGTCCTAGTAGCCCCTTC.

This chain joins TRBV5-5 and TRBJ2-1; D remains ambiguous. The CDR3 sequence is 15 residues long. Trimming pared 0 bases from V and 4 bases from J, leaving 11 bases between. Looked up from germline, CDR1 is SGHKS and CDR2 is YYEKEE (reference sequence). The CDR3 spells CASSLALTPYNEQFF. The CDR3 DNA follows: TGTGCCAGCAGCTTGGCCCTCACACCTTACAATGAGCAGTTCTTC.

This clonotype showed up just a few times. The chain links TRBV11-2 to TRBJ2-3; D perhaps matches TRBD1 (6 bases). Germline CDR1 reads SGHAT; CDR2 reads FQNNGV. Trimming cost V 10 bases and J 0 bases, with 17 bases left between them. The CDR3 runs to 15 residues. The CDR3 sequence: CATADSGSSTDTQYF. The DNA of the CDR3 is TGTGCCACCGCGGACAGCGGCTCTAGCACAGATACGCAGTATTTT.

The chain joins TRBV3-1 to TRBJ2-7, with D perhaps TRBD1 or TRBD2 (5 bases each). This CDR3 contains 17 residues. The ends were cut back, 6 bases at V and 2 bases at J, with 23 bases in the middle. The germline V gene has CDR1 LGHDT and CDR2 YNNKEL (reference sequence). The DNA for the CDR3 is TGTGCCAGCAGTTACCAGGGAGAGGGACGAACAGCCTACGAGCAGTACTTC. This sequence encodes CASSYQGEGRTAYEQYF.

In its sample, this clonotype was seen a few times. The V gene is TRBV7-3, the J gene TRBJ2-7; TRBD2 agrees at 9 bases. Germline CDR1 is SGHTA and CDR2 is FQGTGA. V shed 4 bases and J 1 base; nucleotides not matched to a gene: 2. The CDR3 runs to 14 residues. CDR3 nucleotides: TGTGCCAGCAGCTCTAGCGGGATATCCTACGAGCAGTACTTC. Translated, it gives CASSSSGISYEQYF.

Only a few counts were recorded for this clonotype. The V and J genes are TRBV3-1 and TRBJ1-1, with 7 bases matching TRBD1. V shed 3 bases, J shed 0 bases, and the junction held 1 base outside the gene matches. CDR3 length: 14 residues. Germline CDR1 reads LGHDT; CDR2 reads YNNKEL (reference sequence). CDR3 in DNA: TGTGCCAGCAGCCACGGGACAGTGAACACTGAAGCTTTCTTT. Amino acid sequence: CASSHGTVNTEAFF.

The genes are TRBV4-1 and TRBJ2-3; 13 bases agree with TRBD2. The germline gives CDR1 MGHRA, CDR2 YSYEKL. V lost 4 bases and J lost 6; bases outside the gene matches: 16. The CDR3 length is 19 residues. This CDR3 is CASSLPLAGGPLRWDTQYF. CDR3 DNA: TGCGCCAGCAGCCTACCACTAGCGGGAGGGCCCCTAAGATGGGATACGCAGTATTTT.

The rearrangement joins TRBV7-9 to TRBJ1-2, with D uncertain. The V gene's germline CDR1 is SEHNR and CDR2 FQNEAQ (reference sequence). The V gene lost 11 bases and the J gene lost 3 bases, with 13 bases spanning the gap. The length of the CDR3 is 12 residues. In DNA, the CDR3 is TGTGCCGCAAGCGGGGATGACTATGGCTACACCTTC. Its translation is CAASGDDYGYTF.